The subject of this entry is one TCR beta chain. Its antigen remains unidentified. Using unique molecular identifiers, the investigators prepared the TCRbeta library. TCRdb reprocessed the PCR reads via MiXCR and lists one record per CDR3 protein. Of about 830,000 distinct CDR3 sequences detected, approximately 15% appear once; the ten largest clones hold approximately 5%. The data were obtained in a study of T-cell reconstitution after alpha-beta-depleted transplantation in children. Study findings and constraints: In patients about two months after transplant, alpha-beta T cells reportedly arose from several hundred expanded graft clones. Surviving recipient T cells and thymic progenitors underlay high day-60 TCRbeta diversity in some patients. One year post-transplant, T-cell counts and diversity were largely derived from T cells produced anew.

The CDR3 runs 16 residues. Germline CDR1 reads SGHRS; CDR2 reads YFSETQ. V lost 3 bases and J 2 bases, leaving 16 bases between the germline ends. V gene TRBV5-1 combines with J gene TRBJ2-3; tentatively, D is TRBD2 (6 bases). Sequenced material: PBMCs, mostly from graft donor cells, taken 360 days after TCRalphabeta/CD19-depleted stem cell transplant. This TCR was recovered from a male patient between 10 and 17 years old who had a stem cell transplant for acute lymphoblastic leukemia, so the T cells may come from the graft donor. CDR3 DNA sequence: TGCGCCAGCAGCTCCGTTGAAGCGGGCTACACAGATACGCAGTATTTT. As protein: CASSSVEAGYTDTQYF.